This TCR beta chain was observed in a study of blood T cell repertoires in COVID-19 (dated by TCRdb to the early 2020s). About the study as a whole: The collaborator samples originated in the United States, Italy and Spain and spanned the acute and convalescent phases of COVID-19. Where available, HLA class I and class II types were obtained from metadata supplied by the sample provider rather than from assay-based typing. The repertoires were made available in a free public database intended to serve as a resource for research on the immune response to SARS-CoV-2. Subjects who had been exposed to COVID-19, were actively infected with it, or had recovered from it provided the deeply sampled blood TCRbeta repertoires that made up the dataset. The material from the prospective study consisted of cDNA or gDNA derived from T cells, B-cell-depleted T cells, or PBMCs. Sample metadata almost always included a de-identified subject ID, COVID-19 status, age in years and sex. Samples came from the ongoing ImmuneRACE study (first 160 participants) plus 1,254 subjects from 6 global collaborators.

Summary of the overall study and its limitations: Clinical and demographic metadata were provided uncurated, with the amount varying by source and participant.

CDR1 and CDR2 were assigned from the germline V gene (reference sequence) as LGHDT and YNNKEL. Unmatched junction bases come to 9, with V trimmed by 1 base and J by 9 bases. The CDR3 runs 15 residues from the cysteine to the phenylalanine. CDR3 DNA is the only sequence kept; it has 45 bases, read in frame from the first base. Details on this clone: Which antigen it targets is not known. Base-call qualities are not available, and no considerably larger clone is one nucleotide away.

TCRbeta CDR3 regions were amplified from genomic DNA using the immunoSEQ Assay, a bias-controlled multiplex PCR. Under the source paper's analysis protocol: Within the assay, amplification of reference gene primers was used to estimate how many nucleated cells each sample contained. Sequence reads were collapsed and filtered to measure the absolute abundance of every unique TCRbeta CDR3 rearrangement. For each sample, productive Simpson clonality was calculated by taking the square root of Simpson's diversity index across productive rearrangements. The clones in this table, taken by TCRdb from immuneACCESS, are in-frame only. Not every clone is retained; where verified, under half of the shortfall comes from an unresolved V gene, and the cause of the rest is unknown. V and J calls and clone size follow that table, whereas D and trimming were derived from the DNA. Across this sample there are 250,000 to 300,000 clones, with about 80% seen only once. Around 3.6% of the sample lies in the top ten.

Enrolling through a virtual design, the prospective study's participants ranged in age from roughly 18 to 90 years and lived across roughly 23 United States geographic areas. Cohort assignment in the prospective study relied on participant-reported clinical history from a screening survey and a study questionnaire. Recovered participants in ImmuneRACE Cohort 3 were defined by two consecutive negative NP/OP PCR tests, clearance by a healthcare professional, or resolution of symptoms. In the prospective study, mobile phlebotomists collected whole blood, serum and a nasopharyngeal or oropharyngeal swab from each participant. Additional blood draws and questionnaires over an approximately 2-month period could optionally be provided by prospective study participants. Before DNA extraction, blood samples from the prospective study were shipped at room temperature or frozen.

The specimen was PBMCs or T cells enriched from blood (not recorded which). The chain employs TRBV3-1 (or the pseudogene TRBV3-2) and TRBJ2-1; TRBD2 agrees with 7 junctional bases. This sequence was found in a man aged 45-65 years who had recovered from COVID-19. The DNA reads TGTGCCAGCAGCCAAGGGGTAGCGGGCCCTTCTGAGCAGTTCTTC. This codes for CASSQGVAGPSEQFF.